This is a list of T cell receptor beta chains from one sample in a study of blood T cell repertoires in COVID-19. Sequencing was performed with immunoSEQ multiplex PCR; in TCRdb, only in-frame clones are kept and a portion is missing. Of 95,000 to 100,000 clones detected, 70% to 85% appear once; the ten largest clones hold roughly a sixth. Sequencing was performed on peripheral blood. All receptors come from a woman aged 60-75 years with acute or convalescent COVID-19. CDR3s include the opening cysteine and the closing phenylalanine or tryptophan. The order of the fields is D gene, J gene, clone size, V gene, CDR3 protein, CDR3 DNA. A D gene is named only where the DNA matches it firmly. A row's size may be missing; if present it is once, few, many or a size class.

D: TRBD1
J: TRBJ2-3
size: -
V: TRBV30
CDR3: CAWSPTGSGDTQYF
DNA: TGTGCCTGGAGTCCGACAGGGTCCGGAGATACGCAGTATTTT

D: TRBD2
J: TRBJ2-7
size: -
V: TRBV11-2
CDR3: CASSLELGLAGSYEQYF
DNA: TGTGCCAGCAGCTTAGAACTGGGACTAGCGGGCTCCTACGAGCAGTACTTC

D: -
J: TRBJ1-3
size: -
V: TRBV7-9
CDR3: CASSPRGLPENTIYF
DNA: TGTGCCAGCAGCCCGCGCGGGTTGCCGGAAAACACCATATATTTT

D: -
J: TRBJ1-1
size: -
V: TRBV5-1
CDR3: CASSLEGVGTEAFF
DNA: TGCGCCAGCAGCTTGGAGGGGGTTGGCACTGAAGCTTTCTTT

D: -
J: TRBJ1-1
size: -
V: TRBV20-1
CDR3: CSARRDTEAFF
DNA: TGCAGTGCTCGCAGGGACACTGAAGCTTTCTTT

D: -
J: TRBJ2-4
size: -
V: TRBV20-1
CDR3: CSGEGSNIQYF
DNA: TGCAGTGGCGAGGGCTCAAACATTCAGTACTTC

D: TRBD1
J: TRBJ2-2
size: once
V: TRBV10-3
CDR3: CAISYLDRDDTGELFF
DNA: TGTGCCATCAGCTACCTCGACAGGGACGACACCGGGGAGCTGTTTTTT

D: TRBD1
J: TRBJ1-2
size: -
V: TRBV5-5
CDR3: CASSLDRGDRNYGYTF
DNA: TGTGCCAGCAGCTTGGACAGGGGGGATCGCAACTATGGCTACACCTTC

D: -
J: TRBJ2-7
size: -
V: TRBV6-5
CDR3: CASSYRKTYEQYF
DNA: TGTGCCAGCAGTTACCGGAAGACTTACGAGCAGTACTTC

D: TRBD1
J: TRBJ2-5
size: -
V: TRBV7-7
CDR3: CASSLAFRGETQYF
DNA: TGTGCCAGCAGCTTAGCCTTCAGGGGGGAGACCCAGTACTTC

D: -
J: TRBJ1-4
size: -
V: TRBV18
CDR3: CASSPVTEGGKLFF
DNA: TGTGCCAGCTCACCAGTCACCGAAGGGGGAAAACTGTTTTTT

D: TRBD2
J: TRBJ2-1
size: once
V: TRBV2
CDR3: CASKGSGGGNEQFF
DNA: TGTGCCAGCAAGGGTAGCGGGGGGGGTAATGAGCAGTTCTTC

D: -
J: TRBJ1-1
size: -
V: TRBV7-8
CDR3: CASSLGGRTMNTEAFF
DNA: TGTGCCAGCAGCTTGGGTGGCAGGACTATGAACACTGAAGCTTTCTTT

D: TRBD1
J: TRBJ2-7
size: -
V: TRBV2
CDR3: CASSRDREQKGYF
DNA: TGTGCCAGCAGTAGAGACAGGGAACAGAAGGGGTACTTC

D: -
J: TRBJ2-3
size: -
V: TRBV5-4
CDR3: CASSLEGVPDTQYF
DNA: TGTGCCAGCAGCTTGGAAGGGGTCCCCGATACGCAGTATTTT

D: TRBD1
J: TRBJ2-7
size: few
V: TRBV5-8
CDR3: CASSVRDRGSYEQYF
DNA: TGTGCCAGCAGCGTCCGGGACAGGGGTTCCTACGAGCAGTACTTC

D: -
J: TRBJ1-4
size: -
V: TRBV2
CDR3: CASSEWRAAGEKLFF
DNA: TGTGCCAGCAGTGAGTGGCGGGCCGCGGGTGAAAAACTGTTTTTT

D: TRBD1
J: TRBJ1-5
size: -
V: TRBV30
CDR3: CAWSTNRGSQPQHF
DNA: TGTGCCTGGAGCACCAACAGGGGAAGTCAGCCCCAGCATTTT

D: TRBD2
J: TRBJ2-5
size: -
V: TRBV2
CDR3: CASSPSGGFQETQYF
DNA: TGTGCCAGCAGCCCTAGCGGGGGGTTCCAAGAGACCCAGTACTTC

D: -
J: TRBJ1-1
size: -
V: TRBV6-2/TRBV6-3
CDR3: CASSPPWATEAFF
DNA: TGTGCCAGCAGTCCCCCTTGGGCCACTGAAGCTTTCTTT

D: TRBD2
J: TRBJ2-7
size: -
V: TRBV19
CDR3: CASTLRRLGAGGHYEQYF
DNA: TGTGCCAGTACCCTTCGCCGGCTGGGGGCGGGGGGGCACTACGAGCAGTACTTC

D: -
J: TRBJ2-7
size: -
V: TRBV2
CDR3: CASSDRVFTYEQYF
DNA: TGTGCCAGCAGTGACAGGGTCTTTACCTACGAGCAGTACTTC

D: -
J: TRBJ1-6
size: once
V: TRBV28
CDR3: CASSPITFPLHF
DNA: TGTGCCAGCAGCCCTATTACCTTTCCCCTCCACTTT

D: -
J: TRBJ1-5
size: -
V: TRBV6-4
CDR3: CASSDSSWCRVYQPQHF
DNA: TGTGCCAGCAGTGACTCGAGTTGGTGCAGGGTTTATCAGCCCCAGCATTTT

D: -
J: TRBJ1-3
size: -
V: TRBV2
CDR3: CASTRDTIYF
DNA: TGTGCCAGCACGAGGGACACCATATATTTT

D: -
J: TRBJ1-1
size: -
V: TRBV11-3
CDR3: CASSPRAWGSRGEAFF
DNA: TGTGCCAGCAGCCCAAGGGCGTGGGGATCCAGGGGTGAAGCTTTCTTT

D: -
J: TRBJ1-3
size: once
V: TRBV29-1
CDR3: CSGIMSREGGNTIYF
DNA: TGCAGCGGGATAATGTCGAGGGAAGGTGGAAACACCATATATTTT